The 20 T cell receptor beta chains given below trace back to one sample, sequenced in a study of blood T cell repertoires in COVID-19. The protocol was immunoSEQ multiplex PCR, while the TCRdb copy is restricted to in-frame clones and leaves out a portion. The table records 240,000 or so clones, approximately 83% of them present only once. The material sequenced was PBMCs or T cells enriched from blood (not recorded which). The receptors shown here come from a woman aged 40 to 50 with acute COVID-19.

The V gene is TRBV3-1 (or the pseudogene TRBV3-2), the J gene TRBJ2-7; D perhaps matches TRBD1 (6 bases). Germline V gene data show CDR1 as LGHDT and CDR2 as YNNKEL (reference sequence). Between the trimmed V and J ends, which lost 4 bases and 6 bases, there was a span of 13 bases. CDR3 length: 13 amino acids. For the CDR3, the DNA is TGTGCCAGCAGCCTTAAAGGGACACTCGAGCAGTACTTC. Protein product: CASSLKGTLEQYF.

The rearrangement links TRBV29-1 to TRBJ2-1; 14 nucleotides match TRBD2. CDR1 is SQVTM and CDR2 is ANQGSEA in the germline V gene. V shed 7 bases and J 4 bases; nucleotides not matched to a gene: 6. The CDR3 is 15 residues long. The DNA of the CDR3 is TGCAGCGCTGGGACTAGCGGGAGTGTTTACAATGAGCAGTTCTTC. Translated: CSAGTSGSVYNEQFF.

This clone showed up just a few times. The chain employs TRBV3-1 (or the pseudogene TRBV3-2) and TRBJ1-3; tentative D call: TRBD1 (5 bases). Trimming removed 6 bases at V and 0 bases at J, with 15 bases between. In germline, CDR1 is LGHDT, CDR2 YNNKEL (reference sequence). The CDR3 covers 16 residues. CDR3 region: CASSVGEAFSGNTIYF. In DNA, the CDR3 is TGTGCCAGCAGTGTGGGGGAGGCTTTCTCTGGAAACACCATATATTTT.

The chain is built from TRBV28 and TRBJ2-3, with 12 bases that match TRBD2. V shed 10 bases and J 2 bases; nucleotides not matched to a gene: 7. Germline assignment: CDR1 MDHEN and CDR2 SYDVKM. This CDR3 region has 15 residues. CDR3 residues: CATLAGGPLTDTQYF. CDR3 nucleotides: TGTGCCACTCTAGCGGGAGGGCCCCTCACAGATACGCAGTATTTT.

J is TRBJ2-5 and V is TRBV29-1, with a weak D call TRBD1 (6 bases). Per germline, CDR1 SQVTM and CDR2 ANQGSEA. V lost 1 base and J 3 bases, leaving 12 bases between the germline ends. This CDR3 is built from 14 residues. CDR3 residues: CSVEGTGSEETQYF. CDR3 DNA: TGCAGCGTTGAAGGCACAGGGAGTGAAGAGACCCAGTACTTC.

This clone came up once. The chain links TRBV24-1 to TRBJ1-2; weak D call: TRBD1 (6 bases). The CDR3 is 14 residues long. Germline loops: CDR1 KGHDR, CDR2 SFDVKD. Trimming took off 5 bases at V and 2 bases at J, with 11 bases between the two ends. CDR3 region: CATSVTGTNYGYTF. The CDR3 DNA reads as TGTGCCACCAGTGTCACCGGGACAAACTATGGCTACACCTTC.

The V call is TRBV29-1, the J call TRBJ1-2; no clear D. V lost 3 bases and J lost 8, with 13 bases in between. This CDR3 has 12 amino acids. Germline loops: CDR1 SQVTM, CDR2 ANQGSEA. In nucleotides, the CDR3 is TGCAGCGTTGAGAATAGCGCGCTGGGCTACACCTTC. Its protein product is CSVENSALGYTF.

This clone was observed a few times. The chain couples TRBV30 to TRBJ2-7; TRBD2 agrees at 7 bases. The CDR3 consists of 12 residues. CDR1 is GTSNPN, CDR2 SVGIG, per germline (reference sequence). V was pared by 4 bases and J by 4 bases, with 4 bases of the junction left unmatched. The CDR3 sequence is CAWTAGVYEQYF. CDR3 bases: TGTGCCTGGACCGCGGGAGTGTACGAGCAGTACTTC.

The gene calls are TRBV5-1 and TRBJ2-5; TRBD2 matches at 7 bases. This CDR3 region has 13 residues. Germline assignment: CDR1 SGHRS and CDR2 YFSETQ. Trimming cost V 4 bases and J 5 bases; bases outside gene matches: 5. CDR3 in amino acids: CASSGRAGETQYF. The DNA for the CDR3 is TGCGCCAGCAGCGGGAGGGCCGGGGAGACCCAGTACTTC. Full variable domain (missing parts from reference TRBV5-1 and TRBJ2-5): KAGVTQTPRYLIKTRGQQVTLSCSPISGHRSVSWYQQTPGQGLQFLFEYFSETQRNKGNFPGRFSGRQFSNSRSEMNVSTLELGDSALYLCASSGRAGETQYFGPGTRLLVL.

The genes are TRBV3-1 (or the pseudogene TRBV3-2) and TRBJ1-6; D is perhaps TRBD1 (6 bases). V lost 6 bases to trimming and J lost 10 bases, with 13 bases between them. The CDR3 is made up of 13 amino acids. CDR1 LGHDT and CDR2 YNNKEL come from the germline V gene (reference sequence). CDR3 nucleotides: TGTGCCAGCAGGGGGGCAGGGTTGTCACCCCTCCACTTT. Amino acid sequence: CASRGAGLSPLHF.

The chain couples TRBV19 to TRBJ1-5; D remains unclear. V was clipped by 7 bases and J by 2 bases, with 9 bases between them. Germline values: CDR1 LNHDA, CDR2 SQIVND (reference sequence). The length of the CDR3 is 13 residues. The CDR3 coding sequence is TGTGCCAGTACGGAGGTTGGCAATCAGCCCCAGCATTTT. Protein: CASTEVGNQPQHF.

The chain joins TRBV19 to TRBJ1-6; TRBD1 is a possible D gene (6 bases). V dropped 5 bases and J dropped 4 bases, with 12 bases sitting between them. Germline lookup yields CDR1 LNHDA and CDR2 SQIVND (reference sequence). CDR3 length: 15 amino acids. CDR3 region: CASSVQGTYNSPLHF. The CDR3 DNA follows: TGTGCCAGTAGTGTTCAGGGGACATATAATTCACCCCTCCACTTT.

V gene TRBV4-2 combines with J gene TRBJ2-2, with D possibly being TRBD1 (5 bases). V shed 5 bases and J shed 5 bases, with 18 bases lying between them. There are 16 residues in the CDR3. Germline lookup yields CDR1 LGHNA and CDR2 YNFKEQ. The CDR3 bases are TGTGCCAGCAGCGGGGCGAGAATAGGTCGAACCGGGGAGCTGTTTTTT. Translating gives CASSGARIGRTGELFF.

The chain uses TRBV10-2 and TRBJ1-2; D is uncertain. The CDR3 runs to 13 residues. Germline V gene lookup returns CDR1 WSHSY and CDR2 SAAADI. V lost 0 bases, J lost 4 bases, and 6 bases lay in between. The CDR3 here is CASSESPVYGYTF. DNA of the CDR3: TGCGCCAGCAGTGAGTCCCCGGTCTATGGCTACACCTTC.

The rearrangement joins TRBV3-1 (or the pseudogene TRBV3-2) to TRBJ2-6, with TRBD2 identical over 7 bases. The V and J ends lost 3 bases and 4 bases, in that order; junction bases with no gene match: 15. The CDR3 has 19 amino acids. Germline V gene sequence: CDR1 LGHDT, CDR2 YNNKEL (reference sequence). CDR3 coding DNA: TGTGCCAGCAGCCAGACTAGCCTGGGATTTGGTGGAGGGGCCAACGTCCTGACTTTC. The encoded protein is CASSQTSLGFGGGANVLTF.

This clone came up once. The V gene is TRBV30, the J gene TRBJ2-2; D perhaps matches TRBD2 (7 bases). V was clipped by 2 bases and J by 7 bases, with 20 bases between them. Germline CDR1 GTSNPN, CDR2 SVGIG (reference sequence). The CDR3 runs 16 residues. The CDR3 DNA is TGTGCCTGGAGTACTTACCCCCCAGGGGAGGGCGGGGAGCTGTTTTTT. It encodes CAWSTYPPGEGGELFF.

The J gene is TRBJ2-2, the V gene TRBV19; possibly TRBD2 for D (7 bases). Looked up from germline, CDR1 is LNHDA and CDR2 is SQIVND (reference sequence). V lost 10 bases and J lost 2, with 14 bases in between. CDR3 length: 14 residues. The CDR3 region has the DNA TGTGCCACCGAGGGGGGGTACAACACCGGGGAGCTGTTTTTT. Residues: CATEGGYNTGELFF.

This chain uses TRBV7-8 with TRBJ2-3; tentative D call: TRBD2 (6 bases). This CDR3 has 18 residues. Germline V gene data show CDR1 as SGHVS and CDR2 as FQNEAQ. V was pared by 3 bases and J by 0 bases, with 19 bases between. CDR3 protein: CASSFHPLRDRSTDTQYF. The CDR3 DNA follows: TGTGCCAGCAGCTTTCACCCATTGCGGGACCGTAGCACAGATACGCAGTATTTT.

This clone was picked up a small number of times. The V and J genes are TRBV15 and TRBJ1-3, with a tentative D call TRBD1 (5 bases). This CDR3 contains 15 residues. Germline lookup yields CDR1 LNHNV and CDR2 YYDKDF (reference sequence). V lost 6 bases, J lost 2 bases, and 14 bases lay in between. CDR3: CATSFMGGAGNTIYF. The CDR3, as DNA: TGTGCCACCAGTTTTATGGGGGGTGCTGGAAACACCATATATTTT.

This clone came up once. The chain is built from TRBV19 and TRBJ2-5, with 9 bases fitting TRBD2. Germline V CDR1 and CDR2: LNHDA, SQIVND (reference sequence). The CDR3 contains 15 residues. Losses at the gene ends were 3 bases for V and 1 base for J; bases not matched to a gene: 3. The CDR3 sequence is CASSMASGIQETQYF. The CDR3 DNA reads TGTGCCAGTAGTATGGCTAGCGGGATCCAAGAGACCCAGTACTTC.